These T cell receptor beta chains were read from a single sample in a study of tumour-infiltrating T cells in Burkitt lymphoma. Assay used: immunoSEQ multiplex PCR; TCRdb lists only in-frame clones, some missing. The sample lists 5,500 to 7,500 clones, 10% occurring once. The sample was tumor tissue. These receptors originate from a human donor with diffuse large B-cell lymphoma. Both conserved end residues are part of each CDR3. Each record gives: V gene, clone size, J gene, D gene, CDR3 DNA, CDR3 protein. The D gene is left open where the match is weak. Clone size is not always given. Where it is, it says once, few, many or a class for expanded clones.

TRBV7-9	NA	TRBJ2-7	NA	TGTGCCAGCAGCACTCAGGTGGTCGAGCAGTACTTC	CASSTQVVEQYF
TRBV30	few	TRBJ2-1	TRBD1	TGTGCCTGGAGTTACGGGACAGCAAAGCGAGCCAATGAGCAGTTCTTC	CAWSYGTAKRANEQFF
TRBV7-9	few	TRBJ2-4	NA	TGTGCCAGCAGCTTAGGGGCGGGACTAGCCAAAAACATTCAGTACTTC	CASSLGAGLAKNIQYF
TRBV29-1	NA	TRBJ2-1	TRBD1	TGCAGCGTTGAAGGCTGGACAGGGGGCGATGAGCAGTTCTTC	CSVEGWTGGDEQFF
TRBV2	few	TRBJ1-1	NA	TGTGCCAGCAGCGAGGGCATGGAAGCTTTCTTT	CASSEGMEAFF
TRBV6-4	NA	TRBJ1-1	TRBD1	TGTGCCAGCAGTGCCTTACAGGGGGGCCCTGAAGCTTTCTTT	CASSALQGGPEAFF
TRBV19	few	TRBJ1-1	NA	TGTGCCAGTAGTCCGGGACGGCTCACTGAAGCTTTCTTT	CASSPGRLTEAFF
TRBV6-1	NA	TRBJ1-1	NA	TGTGCCAGCAGTATTCAGGGGTGGGGCACTGAAGCTTTCTTT	CASSIQGWGTEAFF
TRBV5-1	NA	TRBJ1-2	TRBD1	TGCGCCAGCAGTTTTGCAACAGGGGCTATTTATGGCTACACCTTC	CASSFATGAIYGYTF
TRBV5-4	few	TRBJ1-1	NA	TGTGCCAGCAGCTCCCTAGGGGCCCCCCGCACTGAAGCTTTCTTT	CASSSLGAPRTEAFF
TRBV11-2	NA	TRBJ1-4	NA	TGTGCCAGCAGCTTAGATTGGGGGGCCGGGGAAAAACTGTTTTTT	CASSLDWGAGEKLFF
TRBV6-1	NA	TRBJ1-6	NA	TGTGCCAGCAGTGAACTACAGGGTGGGTTACCCCTCCACTTT	CASSELQGGLPLHF
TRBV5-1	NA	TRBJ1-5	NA	TGCGCCAGCAGCTTGGAGGGGGGGAAGGGACAGCCCCAGCATTTT	CASSLEGGKGQPQHF
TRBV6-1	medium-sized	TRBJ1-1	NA	TGTGCCAGCAGTTCCAGAGGCAAGAACACTGAAGCTTTCTTT	CASSSRGKNTEAFF
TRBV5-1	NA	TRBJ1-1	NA	TGCGCCAGCAGCTTTAACCTCGGGGACACTGAAGCTTTCTTT	CASSFNLGDTEAFF
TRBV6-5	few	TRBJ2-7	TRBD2	TGTGCCAGTAATGCAGCGGGGGCAGGTCGTGGCGAGCAGTACTTC	CASNAAGAGRGEQYF
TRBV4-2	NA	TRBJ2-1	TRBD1	TGTGCCAGCAGCCAGGATGACAGGGGGCCCAATGAGCAGTTCTTC	CASSQDDRGPNEQFF
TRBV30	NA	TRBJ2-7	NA	TGTGCCTGGAGTGTAAGGGGCATCGGCTCCTACGAGCAGTACTTC	CAWSVRGIGSYEQYF
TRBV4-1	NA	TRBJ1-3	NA	TGCGCCAGCAGCCAAGATTCAGGGGAGAGATGGAGCTCCGGGAGTAGAAACACCATATATTTT	CASSQDSGERWSSGSRNTIYF
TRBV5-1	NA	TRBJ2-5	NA	TGCGCCAGCAGATCATCGGCCTGGGGACTTCCTCCCCAAGAGACCCAGTACTTC	CASRSSAWGLPPQETQYF
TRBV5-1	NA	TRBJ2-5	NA	TGCGCCAGCAGCTCGGGGGACAGAGACCAAGAGACCCAGTACTTC	CASSSGDRDQETQYF
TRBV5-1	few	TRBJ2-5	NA	TGCGCCAGCAGCCCTGGACAGTCGACCCAAGAGACCCAGTACTTC	CASSPGQSTQETQYF
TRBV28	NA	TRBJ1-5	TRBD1	TGTGCCAGCAGTATGGACAGGGGGTTTCAGGGGCCCCAGCATTTT	CASSMDRGFQGPQHF
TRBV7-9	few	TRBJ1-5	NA	TGTGCCAGCAGCTTAGGGGCAGGGGTTAGCAATCAGCCCCAGCATTTT	CASSLGAGVSNQPQHF
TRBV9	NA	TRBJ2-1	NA	TGTGCCAGCAGCGTAGGAGGGGGGAGTGCATACAATGAGCAGTTCTTC	CASSVGGGSAYNEQFF